The TCR beta chain described here comes from a study of Ad26.COV2.S vaccination and SARS-CoV-2 variants. Assay used: immunoSEQ multiplex PCR; TCRdb lists only in-frame clones, some missing. The sample records just over 350,000 clones, about 90% being singletons. Study results and limitations: Vaccine recipients had higher spike-specific TCR breadth than placebo recipients.

This CDR3 has 12 residues. Germline lookup yields CDR1 SGHTA and CDR2 FQGNSA. The V gene end was trimmed by 3 bases and the J gene end by 11 bases; junction bases not matched to a gene: 6. As concerns this clone: Antigen unknown.

The starting material was peripheral blood, obtained after recovery from COVID-19. This receptor was taken from a human donor who had recovered from COVID-19. The chain uses TRBV7-2 and TRBJ1-1; 7 nucleotides match TRBD1. The CDR3, as DNA: TGTGCCAGCAGCTTCGACAGGGTCTCGGCTTTCTTT. Translated: CASSFDRVSAFF.